The source of this T cell receptor beta chain is a study of kidney transplant recipient with SARS-CoV-2 infection. Each CDR3 protein gets one entry after TCRdb re-called the reads with MiXCR. The data show some 220,000 distinct CDR3 sequences, with around 28% seen just once and around 6.8% held by the top ten. CDR1 and CDR2 from the germline V gene are MNHNS and SASEGT. This CDR3 is 14 amino acids long. Comment on this clonotype: Since a much larger clone is just one base distant, this may be a read error.

The chain uses TRBV6-1 and TRBJ1-1; tentatively, D is TRBD1 (6 bases). Sequencing was performed on a blood sample, taken at baseline and around day 110 from a kidney transplant recipient. The receptor comes from a male patient aged 25 to 39 who had COVID-19 and was a kidney transplant recipient. The T cells may come from the graft donor. The CDR3 here is CASSDRGVAPEVFF. DNA of the CDR3: TGTGCCAGCAGTGACAGGGGCGTTGCGCCTGAAGTTTTCTTT.